A selection of T cell receptor beta chains follows, all from one sample in a study of T cell changes during pregnancy in multiple sclerosis. Sequenced by immunoSEQ multiplex PCR; TCRdb stores in-frame clones only, minus some. The table has tens of thousands of clones, more than 85% seen once; the top ten hold approximately 1.1%. Sequencing was performed on peripheral blood, taken after pregnancy. These receptors all stem from a female donor in good health, enrolled as a control in a pregnancy study. Both conserved end residues are part of each CDR3. D genes are given only for firm matches. Size is stated for part of the rows, as once, few or many counts, or as a class when the clone is expanded.

>TRBV18|TRBJ2-3|NA|NA
TGTGCCAGCCGAGGTGCAGGCGAGGGTACGCAGTATTTT
CASRGAGEGTQYF
>TRBV5-1|TRBJ2-7|NA|TRBD1
TGCGCCAGCAGCCCCCAGACCGGGACAGGGAACCACGAGCAGTACTTC
CASSPQTGTGNHEQYF
>TRBV4-2|TRBJ2-1|few|NA
TGTGCCAGCAGCCAAGATCTTTTCCTCAATGAGCAGTTCTTC
CASSQDLFLNEQFF
>TRBV15|TRBJ1-3|once|NA
TGTGCCACCAGCTGGGGCTCGCCTTCCCCTGGAAACACCATATATTTT
CATSWGSPSPGNTIYF
>TRBV6-6|TRBJ1-4|once|NA
TGTGCCGTAGGCGGGGGGAAGCAAGAAAAACTGTTTTTT
CAVGGGKQEKLFF
>TRBV27|TRBJ2-1|NA|TRBD2
TGTGCCAGCAGTTTATCTGGAGGGTGGGGCGGGAGCTGGAATGAGCAGTTCTTC
CASSLSGGWGGSWNEQFF
>TRBV5-4|TRBJ1-1|NA|TRBD1
TGTGCCAGCAGGCGGGACAGCATTTACACTGAAGCTTTCTTT
CASRRDSIYTEAFF
>TRBV7-2|TRBJ2-3|NA|TRBD2
TGTGCCAGCAGCTTAGGAGGACTAGCGGGAGGTAGGGCAGATACGCAGTATTTT
CASSLGGLAGGRADTQYF
>TRBV7-6|TRBJ1-1|NA|TRBD1
TGTGCCAGCAGCTTAGCACCGGGACAGGGGGGTACTGAAGCTTTCTTT
CASSLAPGQGGTEAFF
>TRBV9|TRBJ1-2|NA|NA
TGTGCCAGCAGCGTAGAACAGGGAGATAGCTATGGCTACACCTTC
CASSVEQGDSYGYTF
>TRBV7-9|TRBJ1-2|NA|NA
TGTGCCAGCAGCTATTTAGGTGGAGGTGGCGGCTACACCTTC
CASSYLGGGGGYTF
>TRBV5-6|TRBJ1-5|few|NA
TGTGCCAGCAGCCGTGGCCAGAAGAATCAGCCCCAGCATTTT
CASSRGQKNQPQHF
>TRBV7-9|TRBJ1-3|NA|TRBD1
TGTGCCAGCAGCATCGACAGGGTCGCATTAGGAAACACCATATATTTT
CASSIDRVALGNTIYF
>TRBV7-2|TRBJ1-2|once|NA
TGTGCCAGCAGCTTAGGGGCACTGTCTAACTATGGCTACACCTTC
CASSLGALSNYGYTF